Each of the 22 T cell receptor beta chains below was sequenced from the same sample in a study of monozygotic twins with cystic fibrosis. Sequencing was performed with immunoSEQ multiplex PCR; in TCRdb, only in-frame clones are kept and a portion is missing. The sample lists tens of thousands of clones, approximately 90% occurring once. The sequenced material came from blood. The receptors come from a woman in her twenties or thirties with cystic fibrosis.

V gene TRBV30 combines with J gene TRBJ2-7; 12 bases agree with TRBD1. The CDR3 is made up of 14 amino acids. Germline lookup yields CDR1 GTSNPN and CDR2 SVGIG (reference sequence). Trimming removed 2 bases from V and 5 bases from J; junction bases left unmatched: 4. The CDR3 region is CAWSPGTGGHEQYF. DNA for the CDR3: TGTGCCTGGAGTCCCGGGACAGGGGGCCACGAGCAGTACTTC.

V gene TRBV6-4 combines with J gene TRBJ2-1; TRBD2 matches 8 bases. The J segment lost 9 bases and the V segment lost 6 bases, leaving 7 bases of the junction unmatched. In germline, CDR1 is MRHNA, CDR2 SNTAGT. The CDR3 consists of 13 residues. The CDR3 DNA is TGTGCCAGCAGCCGGGGGGGCTTCACTGAGCAGTTCTTC. It is translated as CASSRGGFTEQFF.

This sequence joins TRBV30 and TRBJ1-1; no clear D gene. V gave up 0 bases and J gave up 5 bases, with 7 bases separating them. Per the germline V gene, CDR1 is GTSNPN and CDR2 is SVGIG (reference sequence). The CDR3 has 12 amino acids. In DNA form, the CDR3 reads TGTGCCTGGAGTGTCACCCGGACTGAAGCTTTCTTT. This encodes CAWSVTRTEAFF. The full variable domain, rest sourced from reference TRBV30 and TRBJ1-1, is SQTIHQWPATLVQPVGSPLSLECTVEGTSNPNLYWYRQAAGRGLQLLFYSVGIGQISSEVPQNLSASRPQDRQFILSSKKLLLSDSGFYLCAWSVTRTEAFFGQGTRLTVV.

This clone occurred a few times. This chain links TRBV5-1 with TRBJ2-1; D gene uncertain. Germline assignment: CDR1 SGHRS and CDR2 YFSETQ. This CDR3 spans 15 amino acids. V was trimmed by 4 bases and J by 0 bases, leaving 11 bases between them. The CDR3 region has the DNA TGCGCCAGCAGCCTGGGCCAGAGCTCCTACAATGAGCAGTTCTTC. Residues: CASSLGQSSYNEQFF.

The chain couples TRBV20-1 to TRBJ1-1, with 7 bases fitting TRBD1. V lost 8 bases and J lost 4; bases outside the gene matches: 4. The CDR3 contains 11 residues. The germline gives CDR1 DFQATT, CDR2 SNEGSKA (reference sequence). The CDR3 DNA reads as TGCAGTAAGACAGGGCTCACTGAAGCTTTCTTT. Translating it yields CSKTGLTEAFF.

The chain recombines TRBV4-1 with TRBJ1-1, with TRBD1 as a possible D gene (6 bases). V gave up 0 bases and J gave up 6 bases, with 14 bases separating them. CDR3 size: 15 residues. The germline V gene has CDR1 MGHRA and CDR2 YSYEKL. DNA of the CDR3: TGCGCCAGCAGCCAAGATATAACAGGGCTCCCTGAAGCTTTCTTT. Its protein is CASSQDITGLPEAFF.

The chain couples TRBV15 to TRBJ1-4; TRBD1 agrees at 10 bases. In germline, CDR1 is LNHNV, CDR2 YYDKDF (reference sequence). V shed 0 bases, J shed 11 bases, and the junction held 6 bases outside the gene matches. The CDR3 has 15 residues. CDR3 nucleotide sequence: TGTGCCACCAGCAGAGATGGGACAGGGGAGGGGAAACTGTTTTTT. Translated: CATSRDGTGEGKLFF.

J is TRBJ2-3 and V is TRBV7-9, with D tentatively TRBD2 (6 bases). The CDR3 has 12 amino acids. CDR1 and CDR2 from the germline V gene are SEHNR and FQNEAQ (reference sequence). With 4 bases removed from V and 8 bases from J, the gap between germline ends came to 10 bases. The CDR3 is CASSSLAVTQYF. As DNA, the CDR3 is TGTGCCAGCAGCTCCTTAGCGGTTACGCAGTATTTT.

The J gene is TRBJ1-2, the V gene TRBV7-2, with 10 bases fitting TRBD1. Trimming removed 4 bases from V and 6 bases from J; junction bases left unmatched: 5. The CDR3 is 14 amino acids. CDR1 is SGHTA, CDR2 FQGNSA, per germline. This CDR3 reads CASSYDRGLDGYTF. The CDR3 nucleotides are TGTGCCAGCAGCTACGACAGGGGGCTGGATGGCTACACCTTC.

The CDR3 loop is CAWNRVWRGASAGELFF. CDR3 sequence (DNA): TGTGCCTGGAATCGGGTCTGGCGGGGGGCTTCAGCCGGGGAGCTGTTTTTT. This chain connects TRBV30 to TRBJ2-2, with TRBD2 matching 8 bases. The CDR3 spans 17 residues. J lost 6 bases, V lost 4 bases, and 16 bases had no gene match. CDR1 and CDR2 (germline): GTSNPN, SVGIG (reference sequence). The full variable domain, completed using reference TRBV30 and TRBJ2-2, is SQTIHQWPATLVQPVGSPLSLECTVEGTSNPNLYWYRQAAGRGLQLLFYSVGIGQISSEVPQNLSASRPQDRQFILSSKKLLLSDSGFYLCAWNRVWRGASAGELFFGEGSRLTVL.

The chain couples TRBV29-1 to TRBJ2-5; no definite D call. The CDR3 consists of 9 residues. V was pared by 6 bases and J by 5 bases, with 4 bases between. Germline values: CDR1 SQVTM, CDR2 ANQGSEA. The DNA for the CDR3 is TGCAGCGTGGGGGAGACCCAGTACTTC. Its protein is CSVGETQYF.

The chain is built from TRBV19 and TRBJ1-5, with D tentatively TRBD1 (5 bases). Trimming took off 5 bases at V and 1 base at J, with 12 bases between the two ends. The length of the CDR3 is 15 residues. Germline values: CDR1 LNHDA, CDR2 SQIVND (reference sequence). CDR3 in amino acids: CASSQWGESNQPQHF. The CDR3, as DNA: TGTGCCAGTAGTCAATGGGGCGAGAGCAATCAGCCCCAGCATTTT.

In DNA form, the CDR3 reads TGTGCCAGCAGTTCACCCAACAGAAATGAAAAACTGTTTTTT. Translated, it gives CASSSPNRNEKLFF. The chain uses TRBV27 and TRBJ1-4; no clear D gene. This CDR3 is built from 14 residues. CDR1 MNHEY and CDR2 SMNVEV come from the germline V gene (reference sequence). Trimming stripped 4 bases from V and 5 bases from J, with 11 bases between.

This chain links TRBV28 with TRBJ2-5, with D unresolved. The V end lost 6 bases, the J end lost 4 bases, and 9 bases lay between the germline ends. The germline CDR1 and CDR2 sequences are MDHEN and SYDVKM. This CDR3 is built from 12 residues. DNA for the CDR3: TGTGCCAGCAGGGCGAGCCCAGAGACCCAGTACTTC. It codes for CASRASPETQYF.

The V call is TRBV7-6, the J call TRBJ1-1; 8 positions agree with TRBD1. The germline V gene encodes CDR1 SGHVS and CDR2 FNYEAQ. The V and J ends lost 4 bases and 5 bases, in that order; junction bases with no gene match: 6. This CDR3 comprises 14 residues. In DNA, the CDR3 is TGTGCCAGCAGCTCTAGACAGGGGAGGACTGAAGCTTTCTTT. Its translation: CASSSRQGRTEAFF.

This rearrangement joins TRBV2 to TRBJ1-2; D gene uncertain. Germline CDR1 SNHLY, CDR2 FYNNEI. Trimming left V 2 bases short and J 3 bases short, with 7 bases between. The CDR3 sequence is 13 residues long. The chain's CDR3 is CASSEPAYYGYTF. The CDR3 nucleotides are TGTGCCAGCAGTGAACCGGCTTACTATGGCTACACCTTC. Full variable domain (remainder filled in from reference TRBV2 and TRBJ1-2): EPEVTQTPSHQVTQMGQEVILRCVPISNHLYFYWYRQILGQKVEFLVSFYNNEISEKSEIFDDQFSVERPDGSNFTLKIRSTKLEDSAMYFCASSEPAYYGYTFGSGTRLTVV.

This chain joins TRBV5-5 and TRBJ1-2; D unresolved. With 3 bases removed from V and 4 bases from J, the gap between germline ends came to 16 bases. This CDR3 region has 15 residues. The germline V gene encodes CDR1 SGHKS and CDR2 YYEKEE (reference sequence). CDR3 DNA: TGTGCCAGCAGCTCAGCGTGGGGTTTCAGCTATGGCTACACCTTC. This translates into CASSSAWGFSYGYTF.

The chain joins TRBV6-4 to TRBJ1-2; tentatively, D is TRBD1 (5 bases). V gave up 2 bases and J gave up 4 bases, with 5 bases separating them. CDR1 is MRHNA, CDR2 SNTAGT, per germline. This CDR3 has 12 residues. The CDR3 DNA sequence: TGTGCCAGCAGTGACAGGGGCTATGGCTACACCTTC. It encodes CASSDRGYGYTF.

The chain links TRBV19 to TRBJ2-2; D possibly corresponds to TRBD1 (6 bases). The V end was cut by 1 base, the J end by 5 bases, with 11 bases between. Germline V gives CDR1 LNHDA, CDR2 SQIVND (reference sequence). The CDR3 has 15 amino acids. The chain's CDR3 is CASSIVGGATGELFF. In nucleotides, the CDR3 is TGTGCCAGTAGTATAGTAGGGGGAGCGACCGGGGAGCTGTTTTTT.

The rearrangement links TRBV4-1 to TRBJ2-3; D might be TRBD2 (6 bases). Germline CDR1 and CDR2: MGHRA and YSYEKL. Trimming removed 0 bases from V and 6 bases from J, with 16 bases in between. This CDR3 is 16 amino acids long. The CDR3 DNA reads as TGCGCCAGCAGCCAAGATACCACTAGGAGGGAGGATACGCAGTATTTT. It specifies CASSQDTTRREDTQYF.

This clone was picked up one time. The V call is TRBV9, the J call TRBJ2-5, with D unclear. There are 13 residues in the CDR3. Trimming stripped 0 bases from V and 4 bases from J, with 7 bases between. Germline V gene data show CDR1 as SGDLS and CDR2 as YYNGEE. The CDR3 loop reads CASSVDLLETQYF. CDR3 DNA: TGTGCCAGCAGCGTAGATCTATTAGAGACCCAGTACTTC.

The chain combines TRBV27 with TRBJ2-7; TRBD1 agrees at 7 bases. The CDR3 contains 13 residues. With V trimmed by 9 bases and J by 2 bases, 7 bases remained unmatched. Per germline, CDR1 MNHEY and CDR2 SMNVEV (reference sequence). CDR3: CARMLQGAYEQYF. CDR3 nucleotides: TGTGCCAGGATGTTGCAGGGGGCCTACGAGCAGTACTTC.